A single sample gave rise to the 21 T cell receptor beta chains below, sequenced in a study of shared clonotypes between healthy human individuals. Only in-frame clones appear in the TCRdb table, and some are missing; sequencing was by immunoSEQ multiplex PCR. Counted here are some 2.1 million clones, 85% to 95% occurring once; the ten biggest clones make up 0.1% to 0.15%. Sequences were obtained from naive CD4+ T cells sorted from blood. Indicated subset: CD45RA+ positively selected. The source of these receptors is a man aged 18 to 30 in good health.

The rearrangement uses TRBV6-1 and TRBJ2-5, with D possibly called TRBD1 or TRBD2 (6 bases each). The CDR3 is 14 residues long. CDR1 and CDR2 from the germline V gene are MNHNS and SASEGT. The germline V and J ends were trimmed by 6 bases and 6 bases, with 17 bases remaining between them. CDR3 coding DNA: TGTGCCAGCAGGGAGGGGTGGGACAAGAAGACCCAGTACTTC. It codes for CASREGWDKKTQYF.

This clone was found once. The chain employs TRBV11-2 and TRBJ2-7; D possibly uses TRBD1 or TRBD2 (5 bases each). There are 15 residues in the CDR3. Trimming pared 5 bases from V and 1 base from J, leaving 15 bases between. Looked up from germline, CDR1 is SGHAT and CDR2 is FQNNGV. Here the CDR3 reads CASSTVSGTSYEQYF. The CDR3 bases are TGTGCCAGCAGCACCGTGTCAGGGACGTCCTACGAGCAGTACTTC.

The chain couples TRBV5-6 to TRBJ1-5; D might be TRBD1 (5 bases). Germline-derived CDR1 and CDR2 are SGHDT and YYEEEE. The CDR3 consists of 14 residues. V lost 1 base and J lost 6, with 11 bases in between. CDR3 amino acids: CASSLNGGAQPQHF. In DNA form, the CDR3 reads TGTGCCAGCAGCTTGAATGGGGGAGCTCAGCCCCAGCATTTT.

The chain recombines TRBV6-6 with TRBJ2-7, with 12 bases matching TRBD2. Germline values: CDR1 MNHNY, CDR2 SVGAGI (reference sequence). Trimming took 5 bases from V and 2 from J; bases not matched to a gene: 4. CDR3 length: 15 residues. As DNA, the CDR3 is TGTGCCAGCAGTCGGACTAGCGGGGATACCTACGAGCAGTACTTC. Translation: CASSRTSGDTYEQYF.

To note about this clone: This sample also contains other DNA sequences that code for the same CDR3. Here the CDR3 reads CASSLAANEQFF. The CDR3 DNA reads TGTGCCAGCAGCTTAGCGGCAAATGAGCAGTTCTTC. The rearrangement links TRBV7-2 to TRBJ2-1; no definite D call. The CDR3 runs to 12 residues. Between the trimmed V and J ends, which lost 0 bases and 7 bases, there was a span of 4 bases. Germline assignment: CDR1 SGHTA and CDR2 FQGNSA.

The genes are TRBV5-1 and TRBJ1-2, with 9 bases identical to TRBD1. Germline CDR1 and CDR2: SGHRS and YFSETQ. V dropped 0 bases and J dropped 3; count of bases not matched to a gene: 9. The CDR3 totals 17 residues. DNA of the CDR3: TGCGCCAGCAGCTTGGCCGGGACAGGGAACGTCGACTATGGCTACACCTTC. This encodes CASSLAGTGNVDYGYTF.

About this clone itself: The same CDR3 also results from other DNA sequences found in this sample. This chain uses TRBV18 with TRBJ1-4, with TRBD1 matching 7 bases. The V gene end was trimmed by 0 bases and the J gene end by 5 bases; junction bases not matched to a gene: 3. This CDR3 contains 15 residues. Germline V gene data show CDR1 as KGHSH and CDR2 as LQKENI. The CDR3 coding sequence is TGTGCCAGCTCACCACCGGGACAGATCAATGAAAAACTGTTTTTT. Its protein product is CASSPPGQINEKLFF.

As for this clone: In the same sample, other DNA sequences code for this CDR3. CDR3 in amino acids: CASSETRNTGELFF. The CDR3 DNA sequence: TGTGCCAGCAGTGAAACTAGGAACACCGGGGAGCTGTTTTTT. The V call is TRBV2, the J call TRBJ2-2, with a tentative D call TRBD2 (5 bases). There are 14 residues in the CDR3. Germline V gene lookup returns CDR1 SNHLY and CDR2 FYNNEI. Trimming left V 2 bases short and J 1 base short, with 5 bases between.

This chain joins TRBV11-1 and TRBJ1-1; no firm D call. Germline V CDR1 and CDR2: SGHAT, FQDESV (reference sequence). CDR3 length: 14 amino acids. The V gene lost 1 base and the J gene lost 0 bases, with 6 bases spanning the gap. Written as DNA, the CDR3 is TGTGCCAGCAGCTTAGTTAAGATGAACACTGAAGCTTTCTTT. Amino acids: CASSLVKMNTEAFF.

To note about this clone: Distinct nucleotide sequences in the sample also encode this CDR3. The V gene is TRBV27, the J gene TRBJ2-1, with D hard to call. The ends were cut back, 2 bases at V and 8 bases at J, with 4 bases in the middle. The germline CDR1 and CDR2 sequences are MNHEY and SMNVEV (reference sequence). CDR3 length: 11 residues. The CDR3 nucleotides read TGTGCCAGCAGTTTACTCGATGAGCAGTTCTTC. Encoded protein: CASSLLDEQFF.

This chain links TRBV10-1 with TRBJ2-1; 7 nucleotides match TRBD1. Germline CDR1 reads WNHNN; CDR2 reads SYGVQD (reference sequence). The CDR3 is 13 amino acids. With V trimmed by 6 bases and J by 5 bases, 4 bases remained unmatched. CDR3 nucleotide sequence: TGCGCCAGCAGCCGGGACAGAGACAATGAGCAGTTCTTC. This encodes CASSRDRDNEQFF.

This clone was observed a single time. The chain uses TRBV19 and TRBJ2-1; 9 nucleotides line up with TRBD2. Germline CDR1 LNHDA, CDR2 SQIVND (reference sequence). After removal of 3 bases from V and 7 bases from J, the junction contained 7 bases not matched to a gene. This CDR3 region has 15 residues. Here the CDR3 DNA reads TGTGCCAGTAGTATTAGGGCGGGGGGGCCTAATGAGCAGTTCTTC. Translating gives CASSIRAGGPNEQFF.

The chain combines TRBV6-6 with TRBJ2-7, with TRBD2 matching over 10 bases. CDR3 size: 16 residues. In germline, CDR1 is MNHNY, CDR2 SVGAGI (reference sequence). The ends lost 6 bases at V and 1 base at J; junction bases unmatched: 9. CDR3 sequence: CASSPGLAAESYEQYF. The CDR3 DNA reads TGTGCCAGCAGCCCTGGACTAGCGGCCGAGTCCTACGAGCAGTACTTC.

The chain has TRBV18 and TRBJ2-5, with unresolved D. V was pared by 2 bases and J by 8 bases, with 15 bases between. CDR1 is KGHSH and CDR2 is LQKENI in the germline V gene. This CDR3 has 14 residues. In DNA, the CDR3 is TGTGCCAGCTCACCAAGGACGGTCCGTGATACCCAGTACTTC. It yields the protein CASSPRTVRDTQYF.

This clone has just one count. The chain combines TRBV11-2 with TRBJ1-4; TRBD1 matches at 8 bases. V trimming: 5 bases; J trimming: 7 bases; junction bases outside the gene matches: 6. This CDR3 is built from 14 residues. Per germline, CDR1 SGHAT and CDR2 FQNNGV. The CDR3 nucleotides read TGTGCCAGCAGCGGCAGGGGGCGCGGTGAAAAACTGTTTTTT. It encodes CASSGRGRGEKLFF.

The V and J genes are TRBV5-1 and TRBJ2-1; TRBD2 matches 8 bases. The CDR3 has 16 residues. The germline gives CDR1 SGHRS, CDR2 YFSETQ. V lost 3 bases and J lost 9; bases outside the gene matches: 14. The CDR3 DNA sequence: TGCGCCAGCAGCTCGGGAGCGGGGGAGTGGAGTAGTGAGCAGTTCTTC. Protein: CASSSGAGEWSSEQFF.

The CDR3 here is CASSLSGREQYF. CDR3 DNA sequence: TGTGCCAGCAGCTTGTCAGGGCGCGAGCAGTACTTC. This sequence joins TRBV5-6 and TRBJ2-7; TRBD1 is a possible D gene (5 bases). The CDR3 totals 12 residues. V was clipped by 1 base and J by 6 bases, with 8 bases between them. Germline V gene data show CDR1 as SGHDT and CDR2 as YYEEEE.

J is TRBJ2-2 and V is TRBV10-3; the D is unclear. Germline-derived CDR1 and CDR2 are ENHRY and SYGVKD. The CDR3 runs to 11 residues. Trimming stripped 3 bases from V and 7 bases from J, with 3 bases between. The CDR3: CAISDIGELFF. The CDR3 DNA is TGTGCCATCAGTGATATCGGGGAGCTGTTTTTT.

The chain uses TRBV9 and TRBJ1-2; TRBD1 aligns across 8 bases. This CDR3 is built from 15 residues. The junction had 7 bases not matched to a gene; V was cut back by 2 bases and J by 4 bases. Looked up from germline, CDR1 is SGDLS and CDR2 is YYNGEE. The CDR3 region is CASSVAGQEVYGYTF. In nucleotides, the CDR3 is TGTGCCAGCAGCGTCGCGGGACAGGAGGTCTATGGCTACACCTTC.

This chain connects TRBV19 to TRBJ1-5; no firm D call. Trimming took off 6 bases at V and 5 bases at J, with 14 bases between the two ends. This CDR3 is 14 amino acids long. The V gene's germline CDR1 is LNHDA and CDR2 SQIVND (reference sequence). DNA of the CDR3: TGTGCCAGTAGCAACCCGGCGGGAGATCAGCCCCAGCATTTT. Translated: CASSNPAGDQPQHF.

About this clone: Other DNA sequences in this sample translate to the same CDR3. This rearrangement joins TRBV5-1 to TRBJ2-5, with 11 bases that match TRBD2. J lost 4 bases, V lost 2 bases, and 1 base had no gene match. The CDR3 runs 14 residues. Looked up from germline, CDR1 is SGHRS and CDR2 is YFSETQ. In nucleotides, the CDR3 is TGCGCCAGCAGCTTAGGACTAGCGGGAGAGACCCAGTACTTC. Amino acids: CASSLGLAGETQYF.